Listed below are T cell receptor beta chains from one sample, sequenced in a study of T cell repertoires in cytomegalovirus infection. TCRdb redid the calling of the reads with MiXCR, one entry per CDR3 protein. The table has a few hundred thousand distinct CDR3 sequences, over 7.5% seen once. Sequenced sample: PBMCs. The receptor set was obtained from a human donor in good health (CMV status not recorded). Some clones in this sample may be carry-over from other donors' samples. Each CDR3 is given with its conserved first and last residue. A D gene is named only where the DNA matches it firmly. Some rows have no size entry. The others give once, few or many, or a class for an expanded clone.

d_gene	v_gene	j_gene	abundance	CDR3aa	CDR3nt
-	TRBV7-2	TRBJ2-5	many	CASRKPGLPFQETQYF	TGTGCCAGCAGAAAACCGGGACTTCCTTTCCAAGAGACCCAGTACTTC
TRBD2	TRBV4-3	TRBJ2-3	many	CASSPTGVRGDTQYF	TGCGCCAGCAGCCCCACGGGGGTGCGGGGGGATACGCAGTATTTT
-	TRBV7-8	TRBJ1-1	many	CASSLKQAMNTEAFF	TGTGCCAGCAGCTTAAAACAGGCGATGAACACTGAAGCTTTCTTT
-	TRBV20-1	TRBJ2-3	many	CSAPTGSTDTQYF	TGCAGTGCTCCGACGGGGAGCACAGATACGCAGTATTTT
-	TRBV6-2/TRBV6-3	TRBJ2-2	-	CASTEPRSDTGELFF	TGTGCCAGCACCGAACCCAGGTCGGACACCGGGGAGCTGTTTTTT
-	TRBV5-4	TRBJ2-7	many	CASSLVGSDSYEQYF	TGTGCCAGCAGCTTGGTGGGTTCCGACTCCTACGAGCAGTACTTC
TRBD1	TRBV10-3	TRBJ1-1	few	CAISESLTGGTEAFF	TGTGCCATCAGTGAGTCCCTGACAGGGGGGACTGAAGCTTTCTTT
-	TRBV27	TRBJ2-3	few	CASSLFVVSTDTQYF	TGTGCCAGCAGTTTATTTGTAGTTAGCACAGATACGCAGTATTTT
TRBD2	TRBV7-4	TRBJ2-3	-	CASRSTGTKSDTQYF	TGTGCCAGCAGGAGTACCGGGACTAAATCAGATACGCAGTATTTT
TRBD2	TRBV6-1	TRBJ2-3	many	CASRGLAGGSTDTQYF	TGTGCCAGCAGGGGACTAGCGGGGGGCAGCACAGATACGCAGTATTTT
-	TRBV10-3	TRBJ1-4	-	CAISESTGEKLFF	TGTGCCATCAGTGAGTCGACCGGTGAAAAACTGTTTTTT
-	TRBV6-1	TRBJ2-4	many	CASGSAGAKNIQYF	TGTGCCAGCGGTTCGGCTGGGGCCAAAAACATTCAGTACTTC
TRBD2	TRBV7-8	TRBJ2-3	-	CASSLGGGGADTQYF	TGTGCCAGCAGCTTAGGCGGGGGAGGAGCAGATACGCAGTATTTT
TRBD1	TRBV3-1	TRBJ1-1	-	CASSQDGVDRGRGTEAFF	TGTGCCAGCAGCCAAGATGGGGTGGACAGGGGGAGAGGAACTGAAGCTTTCTTT
TRBD2	TRBV20-1	TRBJ2-5	few	CSARKGGQETQYF	TGCAGTGCTAGAAAGGGAGGGCAAGAGACCCAGTACTTC
-	TRBV29-1	TRBJ2-7	-	CSVYGGMAYEQYF	TGTAGCGTTTACGGCGGGATGGCCTACGAGCAGTACTTC
TRBD1	TRBV12-3/TRBV12-4	TRBJ1-6	many	CASSDRVRSPLHF	TGTGCCAGCAGTGACAGGGTTCGGTCACCCCTCCACTTT
TRBD2	TRBV27	TRBJ2-7	many	CASRETGLPYEQYF	TGTGCCAGCAGGGAAACGGGACTACCCTACGAGCAGTACTTC
TRBD1	TRBV7-2	TRBJ1-2	many	CATRGQGILGDTF	TGTGCCACAAGGGGACAGGGTATACTAGGGGACACCTTC
TRBD1	TRBV6-5	TRBJ1-2	few	CASSFYRGRTKGYTF	TGTGCCAGCAGTTTTTACAGGGGGCGTACCAAGGGCTACACCTTC
-	TRBV7-9	TRBJ2-1	-	CASSLGSSFAEQFF	TGTGCCAGCAGCCTGGGATCTAGCTTTGCTGAGCAGTTCTTC
TRBD1	TRBV28	TRBJ1-3	-	CASSSSGGRSGNTIYF	TGTGCCAGCAGTTCATCAGGGGGCCGCTCTGGAAACACCATATATTTT
-	TRBV6-2/TRBV6-3	TRBJ2-7	once	CASGSAVPPYEQYF	TGTGCCAGCGGATCGGCGGTTCCCCCCTACGAGCAGTACTTC
TRBD2	TRBV7-3	TRBJ2-1	-	CASSLEPGTSGKNEQFF	TGTGCCAGCAGCTTAGAGCCCGGGACTAGCGGGAAAAATGAGCAGTTCTTC
-	TRBV6-5	TRBJ1-1	few	CASSLRQAPTEAFF	TGTGCCAGCAGTCTTCGGCAGGCACCCACTGAAGCTTTCTTT
TRBD1	TRBV7-9	TRBJ1-1	few	CASSHNRGQNMNTEAFF	TGTGCCAGCAGCCACAATAGGGGACAGAATATGAACACTGAAGCTTTCTTT
TRBD2	TRBV15	TRBJ2-2	few	CATSRETLLAGVDGELFF	TGTGCCACCAGCAGAGAAACCCTACTAGCGGGAGTGGACGGGGAGCTGTTTTTT
-	TRBV12-3/TRBV12-4	TRBJ1-5	-	CASSLGGGPQHF	TGTGCCAGCAGCCTCGGGGGGGGGCCCCAGCATTTT
TRBD1	TRBV29-1	TRBJ2-3	few	CSGRQGIITDTQYF	TGCAGCGGGCGACAGGGCATCATTACAGATACGCAGTATTTT
TRBD1	TRBV6-6	TRBJ1-2	many	CASSYGTGGNYGYTF	TGTGCCAGCAGTTACGGGACAGGGGGTAACTATGGCTACACCTTC
-	TRBV20-1	TRBJ2-3	-	CSTDTQYF	TGCTCCACGGATACGCAGTATTTT
TRBD2	TRBV12-3/TRBV12-4	TRBJ2-1	few	CASGTSGTYNEQFF	TGTGCCAGCGGGACTAGCGGAACCTACAATGAGCAGTTCTTC
TRBD2	TRBV7-6	TRBJ2-7	many	CASSLGAGVYEQYF	TGTGCCAGCAGCCTAGGGGCGGGAGTCTACGAGCAGTACTTC
-	TRBV7-2	TRBJ1-1	many	CASSLSLGITEAFF	TGTGCCAGCAGCCTGTCATTGGGGATCACTGAAGCTTTCTTT
TRBD2	TRBV7-9	TRBJ2-1	many	CASNTDPRGGRARNHEQFF	TGTGCCAGCAACACCGACCCGAGGGGCGGGAGGGCCAGAAACCATGAGCAGTTCTTC
-	TRBV6-6	TRBJ1-3	many	CASSYRASGNTIYF	TGTGCCAGCAGTTACCGTGCCTCTGGAAACACCATATATTTT
-	TRBV7-9	TRBJ2-5	-	CASTWGRGETQYF	TGTGCCAGCACCTGGGGGCGGGGCGAGACCCAGTACTTC
TRBD1	TRBV6-2/TRBV6-3	TRBJ2-2	-	CASSYSKLARDRVTGELFF	TGTGCCAGCAGTTACTCGAAGCTTGCTCGGGACAGGGTCACCGGGGAGCTGTTTTTT
-	TRBV28	TRBJ1-2	-	CASSFGGFLDTF	TGTGCCAGCAGTTTCGGGGGTTTTTTGGACACCTTC
TRBD1	TRBV7-9	TRBJ2-7	many	CASLSTGASYEQYF	TGTGCCAGCCTTTCAACAGGGGCCTCCTACGAGCAGTACTTC
-	TRBV7-2	TRBJ1-5	-	CASSRYGDQPQHF	TGTGCCAGCAGCCGTTATGGGGATCAGCCCCAGCATTTT